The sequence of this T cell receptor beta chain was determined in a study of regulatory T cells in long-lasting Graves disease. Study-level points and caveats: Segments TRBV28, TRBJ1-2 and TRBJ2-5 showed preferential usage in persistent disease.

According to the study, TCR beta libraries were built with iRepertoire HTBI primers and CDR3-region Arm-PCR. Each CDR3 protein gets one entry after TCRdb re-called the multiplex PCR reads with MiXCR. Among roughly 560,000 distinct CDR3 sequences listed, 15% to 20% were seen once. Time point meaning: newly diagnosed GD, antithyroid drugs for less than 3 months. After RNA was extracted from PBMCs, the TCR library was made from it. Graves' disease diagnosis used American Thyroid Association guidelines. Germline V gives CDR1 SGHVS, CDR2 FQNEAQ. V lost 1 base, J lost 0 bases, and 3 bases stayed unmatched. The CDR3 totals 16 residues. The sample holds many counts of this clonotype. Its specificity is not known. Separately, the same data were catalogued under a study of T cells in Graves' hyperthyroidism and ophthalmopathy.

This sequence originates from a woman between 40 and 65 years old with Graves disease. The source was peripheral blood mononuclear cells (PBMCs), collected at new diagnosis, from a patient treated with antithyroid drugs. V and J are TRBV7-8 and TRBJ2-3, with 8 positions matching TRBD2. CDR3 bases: TGTGCCAGCAGCTTAGAGCGGGGGCCCAGCACAGATACGCAGTATTTT. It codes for CASSLERGPSTDTQYF.